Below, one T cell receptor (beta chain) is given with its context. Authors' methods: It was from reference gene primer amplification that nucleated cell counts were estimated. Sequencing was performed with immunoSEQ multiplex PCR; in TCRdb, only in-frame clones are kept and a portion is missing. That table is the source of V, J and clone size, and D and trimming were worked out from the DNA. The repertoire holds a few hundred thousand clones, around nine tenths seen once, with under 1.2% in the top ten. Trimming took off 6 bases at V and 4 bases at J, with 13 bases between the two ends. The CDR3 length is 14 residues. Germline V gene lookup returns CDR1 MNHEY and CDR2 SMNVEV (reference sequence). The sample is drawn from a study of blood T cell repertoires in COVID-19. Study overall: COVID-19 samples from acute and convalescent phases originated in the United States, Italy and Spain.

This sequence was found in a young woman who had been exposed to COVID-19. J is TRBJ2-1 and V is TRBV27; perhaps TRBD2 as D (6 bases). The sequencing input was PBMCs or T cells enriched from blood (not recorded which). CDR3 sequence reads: CASSDSSVYNEQFF. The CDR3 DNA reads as TGTGCCAGCAGCGACTCTAGCGTGTACAATGAGCAGTTCTTC.